This passage covers 27 T cell receptor beta chains from one sample sequenced in a study of somatic mutations in cytotoxic T cells in rheumatoid arthritis. Sequenced by immunoSEQ multiplex PCR; TCRdb stores in-frame clones only, minus some. The data show more than 20,000 clones, just over 85% seen once. Source material: CD8+ T cells sorted from blood. Receptors were obtained from a woman aged 50 to 65 in good health.

V is TRBV6-1 and J is TRBJ2-3, with 7 positions matching TRBD1. Germline CDR1 is MNHNS and CDR2 is SASEGT. The CDR3 is made up of 15 amino acids. With V trimmed by 3 bases and J by 2 bases, 5 bases remained unmatched. The CDR3 nucleotides are TGTGCCAGCAGTGAGGCCAGGGGGTCCACAGATACGCAGTATTTT. This sequence encodes CASSEARGSTDTQYF.

The chain recombines TRBV28 with TRBJ2-1; 8 bases align to TRBD1. Germline V gene data show CDR1 as MDHEN and CDR2 as SYDVKM. CDR3 size: 15 residues. After removal of 2 bases from V and 4 bases from J, the junction contained 4 bases not matched to a gene. Here the CDR3 DNA reads TGTGCCAGCAGTTTAAGCCGGACAGGGTACAATGAGCAGTTCTTC. Amino acid sequence: CASSLSRTGYNEQFF.

V is TRBV4-1 and J is TRBJ1-5, with 7 bases identical to TRBD1. The CDR3 length is 17 residues. Germline V gene data show CDR1 as MGHRA and CDR2 as YSYEKL. Germline trimming cut 4 bases from V and 5 bases from J; bases unmatched to any gene: 14. The CDR3 loop is CASSRIRRGVRDQPQHF. The CDR3 bases are TGCGCCAGCAGCCGAATACGCAGGGGGGTTAGGGATCAGCCCCAGCATTTT.

V is TRBV7-9 and J is TRBJ1-2, with 7 bases that match TRBD1. Germline CDR1 SEHNR, CDR2 FQNEAQ (reference sequence). The CDR3 is made up of 15 amino acids. Germline trimming cut 4 bases from V and 0 bases from J; bases unmatched to any gene: 5. CDR3 sequence (DNA): TGTGCCAGCAGCTCGGACAGGCACTCTAACTATGGCTACACCTTC. As protein: CASSSDRHSNYGYTF.

V and J are TRBV11-3 and TRBJ1-5; no clear D. V dropped 7 bases and J dropped 0 bases, with 19 bases sitting between them. The CDR3 is 17 amino acids. Germline-derived CDR1 and CDR2 are SGHNT and YENEEA. CDR3 residues: CASTRFPGRNSNQPQHF. The CDR3 region has the DNA TGTGCCAGCACCCGCTTTCCTGGACGGAATAGCAATCAGCCCCAGCATTTT.

The gene calls are TRBV27 and TRBJ1-5, with a possible D match to TRBD1 (5 bases). Trimming took 5 bases from V and 5 from J, leaving 16 bases between them. CDR3 length: 15 amino acids. Germline values: CDR1 MNHEY, CDR2 SMNVEV (reference sequence). Here the CDR3 DNA reads TGTGCCAGCAGTGAAGGGGTATTCCAAGATCAGCCCCAGCATTTT. Translated, it gives CASSEGVFQDQPQHF.

The rearrangement joins TRBV5-6 to TRBJ2-5; TRBD1 matches 7 bases. Germline CDR1 and CDR2: SGHDT and YYEEEE. V lost 2 bases to trimming and J lost 4 bases; unmatched junction nucleotides: 20. The CDR3 totals 19 residues. The CDR3 spells CASSFGPKTGEYEGETQYF. CDR3 DNA sequence: TGTGCCAGCAGCTTTGGCCCTAAAACAGGGGAGTACGAAGGAGAGACCCAGTACTTC.

This clone was detected once. The rearrangement joins TRBV27 to TRBJ2-7, with a weak D call TRBD2 (5 bases). CDR3 size: 14 residues. V was trimmed by 2 bases and J by 7 bases, leaving 15 bases between them. From germline, CDR1 is MNHEY and CDR2 SMNVEV (reference sequence). CDR3 sequence: CASSLPTASGEQYF. The DNA of the CDR3 is TGTGCCAGCAGTTTACCGACGGCTTCGGGGGAGCAGTACTTC.

As DNA, the CDR3 is TGTGCCAGCAGCCCAGATGGGACAGGGGGGGATGAGCAGTTCTTC. Residues: CASSPDGTGGDEQFF. The chain employs TRBV9 and TRBJ2-1, with 11 bases aligning to TRBD1. The length of the CDR3 is 15 residues. The junction had 8 bases not matched to a gene; V was cut back by 4 bases and J by 8 bases. Germline V lookup: CDR1 SGDLS, CDR2 YYNGEE.

V usage is TRBV6-5 and J usage is TRBJ1-2, with 9 bases lining up with TRBD1. After removal of 5 bases from V and 2 bases from J, the junction contained 3 bases not matched to a gene. Germline V gives CDR1 MNHEY, CDR2 SVGAGI. CDR3 length equals 14 residues. This CDR3 reads CASSGQGINYGYTF. CDR3 sequence (DNA): TGTGCCAGCAGTGGACAGGGGATAAACTATGGCTACACCTTC.

The chain recombines TRBV9 with TRBJ1-1; TRBD1 agrees at 7 bases. The CDR3 runs to 14 residues. Germline-derived CDR1 and CDR2 are SGDLS and YYNGEE. Trimming took 4 bases from V and 0 from J; bases not matched to a gene: 3. The CDR3 spells CASSPGTVNTEAFF. Here the CDR3 DNA reads TGTGCCAGCAGCCCCGGGACAGTGAACACTGAAGCTTTCTTT.

The rearrangement uses TRBV7-9 and TRBJ1-4, with TRBD1 matching over 8 bases. Germline V gene lookup returns CDR1 SEHNR and CDR2 FQNEAQ (reference sequence). V gave up 5 bases and J gave up 4 bases; unmatched junction bases: 6. The CDR3 loop spans 15 amino acids. The CDR3 is CASSPRTGNNEKLFF. The CDR3 DNA is TGTGCCAGCAGCCCGCGGACAGGGAATAATGAAAAACTGTTTTTT.

This chain joins TRBV13 and TRBJ2-3; 12 bases are a match to TRBD2. Germline V lookup: CDR1 PRHDT, CDR2 FYEKMQ (reference sequence). V lost 0 bases to trimming and J lost 1 base; unmatched junction nucleotides: 5. This CDR3 region has 18 residues. The chain's CDR3 is CASSLGTSGGQGTDTQYF. The CDR3 DNA reads as TGTGCCAGCAGCTTAGGGACTAGCGGGGGCCAGGGCACAGATACGCAGTATTTT.

The gene calls are TRBV5-4 and TRBJ2-3; the D gene is possibly TRBD1 (6 bases). V lost 2 bases and J 4 bases, leaving 14 bases between the germline ends. This CDR3 contains 15 residues. CDR1 and CDR2 from the germline V gene are SGHNT and YYREEE (reference sequence). The DNA of the CDR3 is TGTGCCAGCAGCTTTAACAGGGAGTGGGCAGATACGCAGTATTTT. Amino acid sequence: CASSFNREWADTQYF.

The chain joins TRBV9 to TRBJ2-1, with TRBD2 identical over 10 bases. CDR3 length: 16 residues. V was pared by 3 bases and J by 6 bases, with 9 bases of the junction left unmatched. The V gene's germline CDR1 is SGDLS and CDR2 YYNGEE. The CDR3 DNA is TGTGCCAGCAGCGGACTAAGCGGGGGGGCCTTCAATGAGCAGTTCTTC. It encodes CASSGLSGGAFNEQFF. Full variable domain (outside the CDR3, taken from reference TRBV9 and TRBJ2-1): DSGVTQTPKHLITATGQRVTLRCSPRSGDLSVYWYQQSLDQGLQFLIQYYNGEERAKGNILERFSAQQFPDLHSELNLSSLELGDSALYFCASSGLSGGAFNEQFFGPGTRLTVL.

The genes are TRBV15 and TRBJ1-4; D remains unclear. The V and J ends lost 6 bases and 3 bases respectively, with 8 bases between them. Germline assignment: CDR1 LNHNV and CDR2 YYDKDF (reference sequence). There are 13 residues in the CDR3. The CDR3 here is CATSLVSNEKLFF. The CDR3 DNA sequence: TGTGCCACCAGTCTGGTATCTAATGAAAAACTGTTTTTT. The variable domain in full, with the rest retrieved from reference TRBV15 and TRBJ1-4, is DAMVIQNPRYQVTQFGKPVTLSCSQTLNHNVMYWYQQKSSQAPKLLFHYYDKDFNNEADTPDNFQSRRPNTSFCFLDIRSPGLGDTAMYLCATSLVSNEKLFFGSGTQLSVL.

The chain combines TRBV6-5 with TRBJ1-1; D unresolved. Trimming took off 8 bases at V and 4 bases at J, with 8 bases between the two ends. The CDR3 covers 11 residues. The V gene's germline CDR1 is MNHEY and CDR2 SVGAGI. The CDR3 loop is CASRGGTEAFF. For the CDR3, the DNA is TGTGCCAGCCGGGGAGGCACTGAAGCTTTCTTT.

The chain uses TRBV4-1 and TRBJ2-5; maybe TRBD1 (6 bases). CDR1 is MGHRA and CDR2 is YSYEKL in the germline V gene. V shed 3 bases and J shed 3 bases, with 11 bases lying between them. CDR3 size: 14 residues. This CDR3 reads CASSHPPGEETQYF. The CDR3 DNA is TGCGCCAGCAGCCACCCACCAGGGGAAGAGACCCAGTACTTC.

The chain recombines TRBV4-3 with TRBJ1-2; 9 bases map to TRBD1. V lost 4 bases and J lost 2; bases outside the gene matches: 14. The CDR3 totals 18 residues. The germline CDR1 and CDR2 sequences are LGHNA and YSLEER. CDR3 nucleotides: TGCGCCAGCAGCCCCAAGGCGCAGGATACAGGGGGCAACTATGGCTACACCTTC. This gives the protein CASSPKAQDTGGNYGYTF.

The chain links TRBV6-6 to TRBJ1-5; D is undetermined. Trimming stripped 7 bases from V and 1 base from J, with 14 bases between. The CDR3 is made up of 15 amino acids. Germline V gene data show CDR1 as MNHNY and CDR2 as SVGAGI (reference sequence). This CDR3 is CASTSAQGSNQPQHF. DNA of the CDR3: TGTGCCAGCACCTCAGCCCAAGGGAGCAATCAGCCCCAGCATTTT.

This chain uses TRBV4-3 with TRBJ1-1; D call uncertain. Trimming cost V 0 bases and J 1 base, with 9 bases left between them. This CDR3 contains 15 residues. Germline-derived CDR1 and CDR2 are LGHNA and YSLEER. The chain's CDR3 is CASSQDRTENTEAFF. Here the CDR3 DNA reads TGCGCCAGCAGCCAAGATCGCACCGAGAACACTGAAGCTTTCTTT.

V gene TRBV6-5 combines with J gene TRBJ2-2, with no clear D. The length of the CDR3 is 11 residues. V lost 6 bases to trimming and J lost 5 bases, with 4 bases between them. Germline CDR1 MNHEY, CDR2 SVGAGI. CDR3 amino acids: CASRLTGELFF. CDR3 coding DNA: TGTGCCAGCAGATTGACCGGGGAGCTGTTTTTT.

The chain carries TRBV15 and TRBJ2-7; tentative D call: TRBD1 (5 bases). V was clipped by 0 bases and J by 3 bases, with 18 bases between them. Germline V CDR1 and CDR2: LNHNV, YYDKDF (reference sequence). The CDR3 is made up of 17 amino acids. The CDR3 here is CATSRDDTGVGIYEQYV. CDR3 nucleotides: TGTGCCACCAGCAGAGACGATACAGGTGTTGGGATCTACGAGCAGTACGTC.

The chain is built from TRBV6-4 and TRBJ2-1, with TRBD2 identical over 7 bases. This CDR3 is built from 14 residues. Losses at the gene ends were 5 bases for V and 5 bases for J; bases not matched to a gene: 6. The germline CDR1 and CDR2 sequences are MRHNA and SNTAGT. The CDR3 bases are TGTGCCAGCAGTACTAGCGACGCTAACAATGAGCAGTTCTTC. Its protein product is CASSTSDANNEQFF.

V is TRBV2 and J is TRBJ2-5; 14 bases line up with TRBD2. CDR1 and CDR2 from the germline V gene are SNHLY and FYNNEI. This CDR3 spans 16 amino acids. Trimming cost V 7 bases and J 4 bases; bases outside gene matches: 8. The chain's CDR3 is CASILGTSGGRETQYF. The CDR3 region has the DNA TGTGCCAGCATCCTGGGGACTAGCGGGGGAAGAGAGACCCAGTACTTC.

V and J are TRBV28 and TRBJ2-2, with 9 bases that match TRBD2. CDR1 and CDR2 from the germline V gene are MDHEN and SYDVKM. Trimming at V came to 1 base and at J to 2 bases, leaving 2 bases not matched to a gene. CDR3 size: 16 residues. The CDR3 DNA reads TGTGCCAGCAGTTTATTGCTAGCGGGAAACACCGGGGAGCTGTTTTTT. Translating it yields CASSLLLAGNTGELFF.

V gene TRBV5-1 combines with J gene TRBJ1-2; D call uncertain. Germline-derived CDR1 and CDR2 are SGHRS and YFSETQ. The V gene lost 3 bases and the J gene lost 2 bases, with 11 bases spanning the gap. This CDR3 contains 14 residues. The CDR3 DNA reads as TGCGCCAGCAGCTCCCTGAGTTCCAACTATGGCTACACCTTC. Its protein product is CASSSLSSNYGYTF. Full variable domain (outside the CDR3, taken from reference TRBV5-1 and TRBJ1-2): KAGVTQTPRYLIKTRGQQVTLSCSPISGHRSVSWYQQTPGQGLQFLFEYFSETQRNKGNFPGRFSGRQFSNSRSEMNVSTLELGDSALYLCASSSLSSNYGYTFGSGTRLTVV.